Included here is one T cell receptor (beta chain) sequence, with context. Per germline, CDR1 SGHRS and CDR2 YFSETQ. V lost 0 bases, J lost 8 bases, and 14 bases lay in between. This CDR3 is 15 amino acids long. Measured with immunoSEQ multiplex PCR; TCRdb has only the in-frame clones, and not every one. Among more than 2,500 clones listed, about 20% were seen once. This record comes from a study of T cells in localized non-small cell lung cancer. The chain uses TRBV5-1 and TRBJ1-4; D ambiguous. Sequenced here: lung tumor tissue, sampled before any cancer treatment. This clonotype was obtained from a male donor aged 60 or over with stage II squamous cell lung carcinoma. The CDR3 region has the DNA TGCGCCAGCAGCTTGGAGGGCCAGGACCGAGAAAAACTGTTTTTT. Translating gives CASSLEGQDREKLFF.